This T cell receptor (delta chain) originates from a study of γδ T cells in repeated Plasmodium falciparum infection. Study-level results: Vgamma9/Vdelta2+ T cells showed a stable polyclonal repertoire with shared TCRgamma sequences. In Vdelta2-negative, largely Vdelta1+, gammadelta repertoires, repeated controlled infections appeared to drive clonal selection waves.

Per germline, CDR1 TSWWSYY and CDR2 QGS. The length of the CDR3 is 14 residues. This clone was found a few times. Its antigen is still unknown. TCRdb's entry gives the protein of a much larger clone, which mismatches this DNA's translation at residue 3, likely from a read error; the protein reported here is translated from the DNA. Bulk repertoires came from Vgamma9/Vdelta2+ or Vdelta2-negative gammadelta T cells flow-sorted from PBMC. TCRdb fed the multiplex PCR reads to CATT. The table lists some 51,000 delta-chain clones, about 1.9% of them singletons. The TCR sequence derives from a pool of human donors (malaria-infected and uninfected, not separated). V usage is TRDV1 and J usage is TRDJ1, with D possibly being TRDD3 (6 bases). The J gene, absent from TCRdb, was called here by matching the DNA to germline. Sequencing was carried out using gamma-delta T cells from blood. The CDR3 protein is CAFGGFPFSGKLIF. The CDR3 DNA reads as TGTGCTTTTGGGGGGTTTCCCTTTAGCGGTAAACTCATCTTT.